This T cell receptor (beta chain) was profiled in a study of blood T cells in healthy people across ages. PCR was performed a second time for roughly 6 to 12 cycles using a sample-barcoded 5' primer and a J-beta primer mix. Template switching added a 12-random-nucleotide identifier to every cDNA molecule. In TCRdb, the 5' RACE reads were re-called with MiXCR into one record per CDR3 protein. Here the sample spans 550,000 to 750,000 distinct CDR3 sequences, 20% to 25% being singletons. This CDR3 has 11 residues. Germline CDR1 is DFQATT and CDR2 is SNEGSKA (reference sequence). This clonotype was found a few times. One junction end does not reproduce the germline sequence, and a read error may be involved.

This clonotype was obtained from a man between 70 and 80 years old in good health. The sample was blood. The chain has TRBV20-1 and TRBJ2-7; D is unresolved. In DNA, the CDR3 is TGCAGTGCTAAAACGGGCTACGTGCAGTACTTC. It codes for CSAKTGYVQYF.